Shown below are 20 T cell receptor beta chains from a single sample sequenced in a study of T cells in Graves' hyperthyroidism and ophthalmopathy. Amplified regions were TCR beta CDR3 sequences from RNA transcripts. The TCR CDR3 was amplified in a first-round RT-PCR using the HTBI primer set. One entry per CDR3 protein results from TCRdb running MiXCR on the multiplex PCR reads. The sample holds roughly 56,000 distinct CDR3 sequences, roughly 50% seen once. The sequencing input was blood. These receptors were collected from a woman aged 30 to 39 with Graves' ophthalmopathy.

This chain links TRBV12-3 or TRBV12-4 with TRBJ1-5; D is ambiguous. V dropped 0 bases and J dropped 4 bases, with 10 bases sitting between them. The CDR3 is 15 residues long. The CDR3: CASSLAGGNNQPQHF. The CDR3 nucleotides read TGTGCCAGCAGTTTAGCGGGAGGCAATAATCAGCCCCAGCATTTT.

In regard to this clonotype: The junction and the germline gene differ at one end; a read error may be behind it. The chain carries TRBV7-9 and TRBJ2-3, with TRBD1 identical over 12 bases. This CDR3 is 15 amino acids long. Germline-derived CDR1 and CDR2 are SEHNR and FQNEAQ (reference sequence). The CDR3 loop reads CASSLRDRGLDTQYF. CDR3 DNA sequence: TGTGCCAGCAGCTTACGGGACAGGGGGCTGGATACGCAGTACTTT. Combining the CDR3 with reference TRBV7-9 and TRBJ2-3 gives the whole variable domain DTGVSQNPRHKITKRGQNVTFRCDPISEHNRLYWYRQTLGQGPEFLTYFQNEAQLEKSRLLSDRFSAERPKGSFSTLEIQRTEQGDSAMYLCASSLRDRGLDTQYFGPGTRLTVL.

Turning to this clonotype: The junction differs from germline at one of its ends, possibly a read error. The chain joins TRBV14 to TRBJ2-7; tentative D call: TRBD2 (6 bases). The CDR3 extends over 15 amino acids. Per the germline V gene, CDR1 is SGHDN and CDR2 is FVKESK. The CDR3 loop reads CASSRSGWSSYDQYF. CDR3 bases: TGTGCCAGCAGTCGGAGCGGGTGGAGCTCCTACGATCAGTACTTC.

The CDR3 loop reads CSVAETGTANYGYTF. The CDR3 region has the DNA TGCAGCGTTGCCGAGACCGGGACAGCTAACTATGGCTACACCTTC. The V gene is TRBV29-1, the J gene TRBJ1-2, with TRBD1 matching 7 bases. Germline V CDR1 and CDR2: SQVTM, ANQGSEA. This CDR3 region has 15 residues. V shed 4 bases and J 0 bases; nucleotides not matched to a gene: 8. Using reference TRBV29-1 and TRBJ1-2 for the parts outside the CDR3, the full variable domain is SAVISQKPSRDICQRGTSLTIQCQVDSQVTMMFWYRQQPGQSLTLIATANQGSEATYESGFVIDKFPISRPNLTFSTLTVSNMSPEDSSIYLCSVAETGTANYGYTFGSGTRLTVV.

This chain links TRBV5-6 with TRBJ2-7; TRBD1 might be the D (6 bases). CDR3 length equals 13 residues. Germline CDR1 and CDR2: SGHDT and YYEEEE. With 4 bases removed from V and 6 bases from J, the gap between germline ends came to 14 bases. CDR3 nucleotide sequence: TGTGCCAGCAGCCTCTGCATAGGGGGCGAGCAGTACTTC. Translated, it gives CASSLCIGGEQYF.

CDR3 nucleotides: TGCGCCAGCAGCCACGCGAAGGGGGACGAGCAGTTCTTC. It is translated as CASSHAKGDEQFF. This rearrangement joins TRBV4-1 to TRBJ2-1; possibly TRBD1 for D (6 bases). Germline V gene sequence: CDR1 MGHRA, CDR2 YSYEKL. Trimming stripped 3 bases from V and 10 bases from J, with 13 bases between. CDR3 length: 13 residues.

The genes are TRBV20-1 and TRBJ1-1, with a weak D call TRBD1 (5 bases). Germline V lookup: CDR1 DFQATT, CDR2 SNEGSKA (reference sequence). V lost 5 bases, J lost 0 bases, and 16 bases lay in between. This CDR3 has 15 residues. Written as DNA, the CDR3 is TGCAGTGCTCCCCCTGGGGCGGGATTGAACACTGAAGCTTTCTTT. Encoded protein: CSAPPGAGLNTEAFF.

The CDR3: CASSGRQGEQYF. The DNA for the CDR3 is TGTGCCAGCAGCGGTAGACAGGGGGAGCAGTACTTC. The chain has TRBV9 and TRBJ2-7, with 8 bases lining up with TRBD1. Germline V gene data show CDR1 as SGDLS and CDR2 as YYNGEE. The CDR3 contains 12 residues. V lost 3 bases and J lost 7; bases outside the gene matches: 3.

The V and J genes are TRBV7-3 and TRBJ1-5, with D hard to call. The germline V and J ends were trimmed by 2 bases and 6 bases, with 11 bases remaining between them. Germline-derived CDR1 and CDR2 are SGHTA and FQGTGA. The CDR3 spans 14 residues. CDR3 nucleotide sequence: TGTGCCAGCAGCTTATCGACCGGTAGTCAGCCCCAGCATTTT. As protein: CASSLSTGSQPQHF.

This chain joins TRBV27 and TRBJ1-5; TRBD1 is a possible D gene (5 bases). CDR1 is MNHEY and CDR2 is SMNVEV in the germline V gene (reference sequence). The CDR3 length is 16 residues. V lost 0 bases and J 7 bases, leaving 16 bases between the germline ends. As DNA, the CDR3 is TGTGCCAGCAGTTTATCGGCAGGGTGGGGTGAGCAGCCCCAGCATTTT. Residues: CASSLSAGWGEQPQHF.

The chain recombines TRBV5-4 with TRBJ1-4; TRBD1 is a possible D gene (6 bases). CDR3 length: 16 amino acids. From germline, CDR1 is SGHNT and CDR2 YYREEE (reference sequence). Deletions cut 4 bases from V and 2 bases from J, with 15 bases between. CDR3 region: CASSAEAGATNEKLFF. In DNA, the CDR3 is TGTGCCAGCAGCGCGGAAGCGGGGGCGACTAATGAAAAACTGTTTTTT.

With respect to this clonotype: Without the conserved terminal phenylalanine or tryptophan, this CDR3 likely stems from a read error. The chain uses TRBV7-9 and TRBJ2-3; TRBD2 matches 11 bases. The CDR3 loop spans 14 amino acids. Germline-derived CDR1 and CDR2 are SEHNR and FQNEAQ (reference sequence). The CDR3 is CASSIAGGRDTQYS. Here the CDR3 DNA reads TGTGCCAGCAGCATAGCGGGGGGGAGAGATACGCAGTATTCT.

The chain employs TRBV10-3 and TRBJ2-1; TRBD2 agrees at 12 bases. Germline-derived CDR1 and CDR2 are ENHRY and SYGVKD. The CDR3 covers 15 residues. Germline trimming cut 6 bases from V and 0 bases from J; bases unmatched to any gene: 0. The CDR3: CAIRGLAGSYNEQFF. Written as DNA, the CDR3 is TGTGCCATCAGGGGACTAGCGGGCTCCTACAATGAGCAGTTCTTC.

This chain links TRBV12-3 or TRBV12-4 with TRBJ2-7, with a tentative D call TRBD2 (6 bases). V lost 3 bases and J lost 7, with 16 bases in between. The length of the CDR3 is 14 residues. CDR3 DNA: TGTGCCAGCAGTTTCGGGGGAAACACCGGGGAGCAGTACTTC. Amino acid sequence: CASSFGGNTGEQYF.

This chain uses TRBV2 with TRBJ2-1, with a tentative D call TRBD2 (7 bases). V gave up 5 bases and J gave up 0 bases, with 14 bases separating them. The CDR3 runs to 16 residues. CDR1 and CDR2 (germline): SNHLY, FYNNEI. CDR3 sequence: CASSLRGGGSYNEQFF. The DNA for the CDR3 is TGTGCCAGCAGTTTGAGGGGAGGGGGCTCCTACAATGAGCAGTTCTTC. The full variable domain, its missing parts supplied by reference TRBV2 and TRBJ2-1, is EPEVTQTPSHQVTQMGQEVILRCVPISNHLYFYWYRQILGQKVEFLVSFYNNEISEKSEIFDDQFSVERPDGSNFTLKIRSTKLEDSAMYFCASSLRGGGSYNEQFFGPGTRLTVL.

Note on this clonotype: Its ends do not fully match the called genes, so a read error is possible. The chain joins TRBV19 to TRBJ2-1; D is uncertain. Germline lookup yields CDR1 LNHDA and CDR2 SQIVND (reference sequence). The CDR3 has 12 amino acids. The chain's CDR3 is CTSTGLEHVQFF. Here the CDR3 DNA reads TGTACCAGTACCGGCCTAGAGCATGTGCAGTTCTTC.

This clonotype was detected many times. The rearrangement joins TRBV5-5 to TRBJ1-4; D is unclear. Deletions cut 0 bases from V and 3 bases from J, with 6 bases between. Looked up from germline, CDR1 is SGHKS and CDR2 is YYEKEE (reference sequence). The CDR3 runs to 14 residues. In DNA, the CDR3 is TGTGCCAGCAGCTTGGTGCACTCTAATGAAAAACTGTTTTTT. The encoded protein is CASSLVHSNEKLFF.

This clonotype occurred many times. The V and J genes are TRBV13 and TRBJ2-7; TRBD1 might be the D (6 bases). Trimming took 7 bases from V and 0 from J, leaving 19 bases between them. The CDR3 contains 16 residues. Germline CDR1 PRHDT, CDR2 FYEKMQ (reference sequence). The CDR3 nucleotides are TGTGCCAGCAACTTCCGGACAGAACCACCCTCCTACGAGCAGTACTTC. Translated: CASNFRTEPPSYEQYF.

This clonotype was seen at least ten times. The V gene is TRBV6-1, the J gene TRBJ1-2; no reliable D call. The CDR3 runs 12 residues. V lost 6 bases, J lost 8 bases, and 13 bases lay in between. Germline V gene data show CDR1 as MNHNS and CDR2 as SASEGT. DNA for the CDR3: TGTGCCAGCAGCCGAGGGATAGAGGGCTACACCTTC. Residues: CASSRGIEGYTF.

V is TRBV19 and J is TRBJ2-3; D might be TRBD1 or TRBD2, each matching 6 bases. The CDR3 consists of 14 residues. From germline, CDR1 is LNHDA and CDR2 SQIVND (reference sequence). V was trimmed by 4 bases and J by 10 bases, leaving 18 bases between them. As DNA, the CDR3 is TGTGCCAGTAGTAATAGCGGACCCAGGGGTGCGCAGTATTTT. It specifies CASSNSGPRGAQYF.